The rows below give T cell receptor beta chains drawn from one sample of a study of cytomegalovirus exposure and HLA in healthy donors. Profiled with immunoSEQ multiplex PCR; TCRdb holds only in-frame clones, not every one. The sample carries 150,000 to 200,000 clones, roughly 79% recorded once. Material for sequencing was PBMCs. The source of these receptors is a woman in her 40s in good health and CMV-seronegative. Each CDR3 is given with its conserved first and last residue. D genes are given only for firm matches. The size field is filled for only some rows; it gives once, few, many or a size class.

TRBV27	TRBD1	TRBJ1-1	.	TGTGCCAGCAGTTCAGTTTTTACCGGGACAGGGGGCGCGGGGACTGAAGCTTTCTTT	CASSSVFTGTGGAGTEAFF
TRBV19	TRBD2	TRBJ2-7	.	TGTGCCAGTAAGGCGGGAGACGAGCAGTACTTC	CASKAGDEQYF
TRBV30	TRBD2	TRBJ2-7	.	TGTGCCTGGAACCCAGCGGGGCTCTTAGAGGGGCAGTACTTC	CAWNPAGLLEGQYF
TRBV27	TRBD2	TRBJ2-3	.	TGTGCCAGCACGGGAGTAGCGGGTGCAAGAGATACGCAGTATTTT	CASTGVAGARDTQYF
TRBV2	.	TRBJ2-1	.	TGTGCCAGCAGACAGTGGGAGAATGAGCAGTTCTTC	CASRQWENEQFF
TRBV6-1	TRBD2	TRBJ2-7	.	TGTGCCAGCACCTTAGCGGGCCCTCCCTCCTACGAGCAGTACTTC	CASTLAGPPSYEQYF
TRBV2	.	TRBJ2-7	.	TGTGCCAGCAGTCTGGGGCAGGGTCGGGAGCAGTACTTC	CASSLGQGREQYF
TRBV6-1	.	TRBJ1-1	.	TGTGCCAGCAGCGATGACAGGTTATCGAACACTGAAGCTTTCTTT	CASSDDRLSNTEAFF
TRBV11-2	TRBD1	TRBJ1-2	.	TGTGCCAGCACCGCCCGTGGGACAGACTTCTATGGCTACACCTTC	CASTARGTDFYGYTF
TRBV18	.	TRBJ2-3	.	TGTGCCAGCTCCACCGTGGGAGTCCTGAGCACAGATACGCAGTATTTT	CASSTVGVLSTDTQYF
TRBV5-1	TRBD1	TRBJ1-1	.	TGCGCCAGCGCCCGACAGGGGGCGGCTGAAGCTTTCTTT	CASARQGAAEAFF
TRBV20-1	.	TRBJ2-1	.	TGCAGTGCTAGAGTGGGGGGAGATCAGTTCTTC	CSARVGGDQFF
TRBV30	.	TRBJ1-2	.	TGTGCCTGGAGCCCAACAGGCCCCTATGGCTACACCTTC	CAWSPTGPYGYTF
TRBV5-1	.	TRBJ2-1	.	TGCGCCAGCAGCTTAGGGGGAGCGAACAATGAGCAGTTCTTC	CASSLGGANNEQFF
TRBV20-1	TRBD1	TRBJ1-4	.	TGCAGTGCCGGGACAGGGGAAAAACTGTTTTTT	CSAGTGEKLFF
TRBV30	.	TRBJ2-1	few	TGTGCCTGGAGTAGAGGACAGATTTACAATGAGCAGTTCTTC	CAWSRGQIYNEQFF
TRBV9	.	TRBJ2-5	.	TGTGCCAGCAGCGTTCAGGGTGACGGAGAGACCCAGTACTTC	CASSVQGDGETQYF
TRBV5-4	.	TRBJ1-1	.	TGTGCCAGCAGCTTGGTCCGTGGAGGGAGCGCGTCGAACACTGAAGCTTTCTTT	CASSLVRGGSASNTEAFF
TRBV7-8	TRBD2	TRBJ2-3	.	TGTGCCAGCAGCCCCCTAGCGGGAGGTTCTGATACGCAGTATTTT	CASSPLAGGSDTQYF
TRBV14	TRBD2	TRBJ2-7	.	TGTGCCAGCAGTGTTCTGGGCCTAGCGGTTGGGCACGGCGAGCAGTACTTC	CASSVLGLAVGHGEQYF
TRBV5-1	.	TRBJ1-2	.	TGCGCCAGCAGCGGGGGCCTCGAGGCAAGCTATGGCTACACCTTC	CASSGGLEASYGYTF
TRBV28	.	TRBJ1-5	.	TGTGCCAGCAGTGCCGGGGTTGGCGATCAGCCCCAGCATTTT	CASSAGVGDQPQHF
TRBV5-1	.	TRBJ2-3	.	TGCGCCAGCAGGATATCAGGGGCTGGAGATACGCAGTATTTT	CASRISGAGDTQYF
TRBV12-5	.	TRBJ1-1	few	TGTGCTAGTGCCTCAGACTACACTGAAGCTTTCTTT	CASASDYTEAFF
TRBV16	TRBD1	TRBJ2-2	.	TGTGCCAGCAGCCTCCAGGGGGACAGCACCGGGGAGCTGTTTTTT	CASSLQGDSTGELFF
TRBV2	TRBD2	TRBJ2-4	.	TGTGCCAGCAGTCCAACTAGCGAGAAAAACATTCAGTACTTC	CASSPTSEKNIQYF
TRBV29-1	.	TRBJ1-5	few	TGCAGCGTTGGAGGTGATCAGCCCCAGCATTTT	CSVGGDQPQHF
TRBV28	TRBD1	TRBJ1-2	.	TGTGCCAGCAGTTTAGCAGGGGGCATCTATGGCTACACCTTC	CASSLAGGIYGYTF
TRBV5-6	.	TRBJ2-1	.	TGTGCCAGCAGCTTGGTGCGGCATAGCTCCTACAATGAGCAGTTCTTC	CASSLVRHSSYNEQFF
TRBV30	.	TRBJ1-2	.	TGTGCCTGGAGTCCCACTAGTAACTATGGCTACACCTTC	CAWSPTSNYGYTF
TRBV19	TRBD1	TRBJ1-1	.	TGTGCCAGTAGTAAGGGACAGTTCGGCACTGAAGCTTTCTTT	CASSKGQFGTEAFF
TRBV7-2	.	TRBJ1-2	.	TGTGCCAGCAGCTCGTGGCCCCCCCTCATGGACAGCTACTATGGCTACACCTTC	CASSSWPPLMDSYYGYTF
TRBV18	TRBD2	TRBJ2-6	.	TGTGCCAGCCGGACTAGCGGGAGAAGTGGGGCCAACGTCCTGACTTTC	CASRTSGRSGANVLTF
TRBV25-1	TRBD2	TRBJ2-7	.	TGTGCCAGCAGTGACTACGGGGGGACCTACGAGCAGTACTTC	CASSDYGGTYEQYF
TRBV7-9	.	TRBJ2-7	.	TGTGCCAGCAGCCACGGGGCCTACGAGCAGTACTTC	CASSHGAYEQYF
TRBV30	.	TRBJ1-1	.	TGTGCCTCCCTTAAGGAGGGTAGGAAAAACACTGAAGCTTTCTTT	CASLKEGRKNTEAFF
TRBV6-5	.	TRBJ2-5	.	TGTGCCAGCAAGACTACAAAACCCGAGACCCAGTACTTC	CASKTTKPETQYF
TRBV21-1	.	TRBJ2-7	.	TGTGCCAGCAGAGCAGGGGAATCCTACGAGCAGTACTTC	CASRAGESYEQYF
TRBV19	.	TRBJ1-2	.	TGTGCCAGTAGCACAAGGCCGGGGGGCTATGGCTACACCTTC	CASSTRPGGYGYTF
TRBV6-1	.	TRBJ2-7	.	TGTGCCAGCAGTGATGGTCGGGCGGGAGTGGCAGGGGACTTATACTACGAGCAGTACTTC	CASSDGRAGVAGDLYYEQYF
TRBV4-1	.	TRBJ1-3	.	TGCGCCAGCAGCCAAGACTTGGGGGGAGGGGTCTCTGGAAACACCATATATTTT	CASSQDLGGGVSGNTIYF
TRBV2	TRBD2	TRBJ2-1	.	TGTGCCAGCCGCCCCCTAGCGGGAGGGTGGAATGAGCAGTTCTTC	CASRPLAGGWNEQFF
TRBV5-6	.	TRBJ1-5	.	TGTGCCAGCAGCTTGACAGGTATCGATCAGCCCCAGCATTTT	CASSLTGIDQPQHF
TRBV5-6	TRBD1	TRBJ2-5	.	TGTGCCAGCAGCCTGACAGGGAAGGGAGAGACCCAGTACTTC	CASSLTGKGETQYF
TRBV6-5	TRBD1	TRBJ1-4	.	TGTGCCAGCAGTTACGGACAGGACCCTCGGGGAGGAAAACTGTTTTTT	CASSYGQDPRGGKLFF
TRBV5-1	TRBD2	TRBJ2-1	.	TGCGCCAGCAGCTCTACGCATAGCGGGAGAGGGTACAATGAGCAGTTCTTC	CASSSTHSGRGYNEQFF
TRBV12-5	TRBD2	TRBJ2-5	once	TGTGCTAGTGGCCCGGGGGGCGGGGGGCAAGAGACCCAGTACTTC	CASGPGGGGQETQYF
TRBV2	.	TRBJ2-7	.	TGTGCCAGCAGCGAGGGCCCGTCGAAACAGTACTTC	CASSEGPSKQYF
TRBV5-1	TRBD1	TRBJ1-3	.	TGCGCCAGCAGGCGGACAGGGAGCTCTGGAAACACCATATATTTT	CASRRTGSSGNTIYF
TRBV4-1	.	TRBJ2-5	.	TGCGCCAGCAACGGGGAGGGGGAGGGAGAGACCCAGTACTTC	CASNGEGEGETQYF
TRBV29-1	TRBD2	TRBJ2-1	.	TGCAGCGTTGAAGCGAGGACTAGCGGTAAAGAGCAGTTCTTC	CSVEARTSGKEQFF
TRBV25-1	.	TRBJ2-2	.	TGTGCCAGCAGTGACCAGGGTGCCGGGGAGCTGTTTTTT	CASSDQGAGELFF
TRBV18	.	TRBJ1-2	.	TGTGCCAGCTCACTCCGGGGGAGCGGCTACACCTTC	CASSLRGSGYTF
TRBV9	.	TRBJ1-3	.	TGTGCCAGCAGCGGAGGGATTTCGGCAGGAAACACCATATATTTT	CASSGGISAGNTIYF
TRBV10-3	.	TRBJ2-5	.	TGTGCCATCAGTGCAAAATCAGGGGATGAGACCCAGTACTTC	CAISAKSGDETQYF
TRBV5-1	TRBD1	TRBJ1-3	.	TGCGCCAGCAGCGGTACAGGGGACTCTGGAAACACCATATATTTT	CASSGTGDSGNTIYF
TRBV27	TRBD2	TRBJ2-1	once	TGTGCCAGCATCCGGGGGGCGGGAGGGCCCTCAAATGAGCAGTTCTTC	CASIRGAGGPSNEQFF
TRBV6-6	TRBD1	TRBJ1-2	once	TGTGCCAGCAGTTACTCGACAGGGAGTACTGGTGGCTACACCTTC	CASSYSTGSTGGYTF
TRBV7-8	.	TRBJ2-1	.	TGTGCCAGCAGCTTAGCAACTAGCTCCCTCTACAATGAGCAGTTCTTC	CASSLATSSLYNEQFF
TRBV29-1	TRBD2	TRBJ2-7	.	TGCAGCGTTGCCGGGCTAGCGGGAGACGAGCAGTACTTC	CSVAGLAGDEQYF